A single sample gave rise to the 18 T cell receptor beta chains below, sequenced in a study of blood T cell repertoires in COVID-19. This table comes from immunoSEQ multiplex PCR, and its TCRdb copy is limited to in-frame clones, with some not included. The sample yields 30,000 to 40,000 clones, approximately 88% seen once. The sample taken for sequencing was peripheral blood. All receptors derive from a man aged 70-80 years with active COVID-19.

The chain carries TRBV6-5 and TRBJ2-5; no reliable D call. CDR3 size: 14 residues. From germline, CDR1 is MNHEY and CDR2 SVGAGI. The V gene lost 6 bases and the J gene lost 5 bases, with 16 bases spanning the gap. DNA of the CDR3: TGTGCCAGCAGGCCCAGAGGTCATACGGAGACCCAGTACTTC. Protein product: CASRPRGHTETQYF.

The CDR3 DNA reads TGTGCCAGCTCACCGCTCCTGGCCTCCAATGAGCAGTTCTTC. It is translated as CASSPLLASNEQFF. This chain uses TRBV18 with TRBJ2-1; D unresolved. Germline V gene sequence: CDR1 KGHSH, CDR2 LQKENI. With 3 bases removed from V and 6 bases from J, the gap between germline ends came to 12 bases. The CDR3 runs 14 residues.

V usage is TRBV7-5 and J usage is TRBJ2-3; no DNA check was done on the table's D call, TRBD1. TRBV7-5 is tagged as a pseudogene. The CDR3 spans 17 residues. The CDR3 loop reads CARSLEPRAVITDTQYF. Written as DNA, the CDR3 is TGTGCCAGAAGCCTGGAACCCAGGGCAGTAATCACAGATACGCAGTATTTT.

The chain uses TRBV6-2 or TRBV6-3 and TRBJ1-2; 8 bases are shared with TRBD1. V was pared by 5 bases and J by 2 bases, with 4 bases of the junction left unmatched. The CDR3 contains 14 residues. Germline V lookup: CDR1 MNHEY, CDR2 SVGEGT. CDR3 DNA sequence: TGTGCCAGCAGTACAAGGACAGGGAACTATGGCTACACCTTC. It codes for CASSTRTGNYGYTF.

The chain recombines TRBV4-3 with TRBJ2-1; 9 positions match TRBD1. Losses at the gene ends were 0 bases for V and 3 bases for J; bases not matched to a gene: 3. The CDR3 covers 16 residues. Germline loops: CDR1 LGHNA, CDR2 YSLEER. Here the CDR3 reads CASSQDGQGIYNEQFF. As DNA, the CDR3 is TGCGCCAGCAGCCAAGATGGACAGGGGATCTACAATGAGCAGTTCTTC.

The CDR3 reads CASSPPGMNTGELFF. For the CDR3, the DNA is TGTGCCAGCAGCCCCCCAGGGATGAACACCGGGGAGCTGTTTTTT. The rearrangement links TRBV5-5 to TRBJ2-2; a weak D match, TRBD1 (5 bases). The germline gives CDR1 SGHKS, CDR2 YYEKEE (reference sequence). V was shortened by 4 bases and J by 1 base, with 11 bases between the two germline ends. The length of the CDR3 is 15 residues.

Only a few counts were recorded for this clone. The rearrangement uses TRBV12-3 or TRBV12-4 and TRBJ1-1; tentatively, D is TRBD1 (6 bases). Trimming stripped 4 bases from V and 4 bases from J, with 10 bases between. This CDR3 region has 13 residues. CDR3 DNA: TGTGCCAGCAGTTGGACAGTCGGCACTGAAGCTTTCTTT. Translation gives CASSWTVGTEAFF.

This chain links TRBV19 with TRBJ2-1, with unresolved D. The germline V gene has CDR1 LNHDA and CDR2 SQIVND (reference sequence). The V gene lost 8 bases and the J gene lost 6 bases, with 17 bases spanning the gap. The CDR3 is made up of 14 amino acids. CDR3 loop: CASASTDIGNEQFF. The CDR3 nucleotides are TGTGCCAGTGCCAGTACCGACATCGGCAATGAGCAGTTCTTC. The full variable domain, its missing parts supplied by reference TRBV19 and TRBJ2-1, is DGGITQSPKYLFRKEGQNVTLSCEQNLNHDAMYWYRQDPGQGLRLIYYSQIVNDFQKGDIAEGYSVSREKKESFPLTVTSAQKNPTAFYLCASASTDIGNEQFFGPGTRLTVL.

This clone was counted once. The chain employs TRBV12-3 or TRBV12-4 and TRBJ1-4, with a possible D match to TRBD1 (5 bases). There are 12 residues in the CDR3. V shed 3 bases and J shed 12 bases, with 11 bases lying between them. The CDR3: CASSLAGMQLFF. As DNA, the CDR3 is TGTGCCAGCAGTTTGGCAGGGATGCAACTGTTTTTT.

This chain connects TRBV10-3 to TRBJ2-5; D possibly corresponds to TRBD1 (5 bases). The CDR3 has 15 amino acids. The germline V gene encodes CDR1 ENHRY and CDR2 SYGVKD. V lost 10 bases and J 1 base, leaving 19 bases between the germline ends. This chain's CDR3 is CATKGRVGRQETQYF. In DNA, the CDR3 is TGTGCCACCAAGGGCCGGGTGGGGCGCCAAGAGACCCAGTACTTC.

This chain links TRBV24-1 with TRBJ2-1; TRBD2 matches at 8 bases. With V trimmed by 3 bases and J by 7 bases, 13 bases remained unmatched. This CDR3 spans 17 amino acids. Per the germline V gene, CDR1 is KGHDR and CDR2 is SFDVKD. CDR3 DNA: TGTGCCACCAGTGATGGGACTAGGGGGGTAGTTAGGAATGAGCAGTTCTTC. It translates to CATSDGTRGVVRNEQFF.

The CDR3 protein is CASSEPGATNEKLFF. For the CDR3, the DNA is TGTGCCAGCTCCGAGCCAGGTGCAACTAATGAAAAACTGTTTTTT. The rearrangement uses TRBV2 and TRBJ1-4; D not certain. Germline CDR1 is SNHLY and CDR2 is FYNNEI. The CDR3 covers 15 residues. V was clipped by 8 bases and J by 0 bases, with 13 bases between them.

This clone occurred a few times. The CDR3 DNA reads TGTGCCAGCAGGCGGGAGATCCAAGAGACCCAGTACTTC. This codes for CASRREIQETQYF. The chain has TRBV5-4 and TRBJ2-5; 7 nucleotides match TRBD2. CDR3 length: 13 amino acids. V lost 5 bases and J lost 1; bases outside the gene matches: 2. CDR1 SGHNT and CDR2 YYREEE come from the germline V gene (reference sequence).

The genes are TRBV30 and TRBJ1-5; a possible D gene is TRBD1 (6 bases). This CDR3 contains 13 residues. Trimming removed 5 bases at V and 3 bases at J, with 11 bases between. Germline CDR1 is GTSNPN and CDR2 is SVGIG (reference sequence). The CDR3 loop reads CAWDGQSNQPQHF. The CDR3 DNA reads as TGTGCCTGGGACGGACAGTCCAATCAGCCCCAGCATTTT.

The genes are TRBV28 and TRBJ1-4, with D maybe TRBD1 (5 bases). Trimming took 5 bases from V and 4 from J, leaving 11 bases between them. The CDR3 length is 14 residues. The germline CDR1 and CDR2 sequences are MDHEN and SYDVKM. The CDR3 coding sequence is TGTGCCAGCAGTCCCGACAGACTTAATGAAAAACTGTTTTTT. As protein: CASSPDRLNEKLFF. Full variable domain (rest looked up from reference TRBV28 and TRBJ1-4): DVKVTQSSRYLVKRTGEKVFLECVQDMDHENMFWYRQDPGLGLRLIYFSYDVKMKEKGDIPEGYSVSREKKERFSLILESASTNQTSMYLCASSPDRLNEKLFFGSGTQLSVL.

V gene TRBV3-1 (or the pseudogene TRBV3-2) combines with J gene TRBJ2-7; weak D call: TRBD1 (6 bases). The germline gives CDR1 LGHDT, CDR2 YNNKEL (reference sequence). CDR3 length equals 17 residues. Trimming left V 4 bases short and J 2 bases short, with 21 bases between. Here the CDR3 DNA reads TGTGCCAGCAGCCCCACCGAGACAGGTCGGCCTCCCTACGAGCAGTACTTC. It encodes CASSPTETGRPPYEQYF.

The rearrangement joins TRBV7-9 to TRBJ1-6, with D possibly being TRBD1 (5 bases). Germline V gives CDR1 SEHNR, CDR2 FQNEAQ (reference sequence). The V end was cut by 3 bases, the J end by 8 bases, with 11 bases between. This CDR3 is 14 amino acids long. Here the CDR3 reads CASSLGEGYSPLHF. CDR3 nucleotides: TGTGCCAGCAGCTTGGGGGAGGGTTATTCACCCCTCCACTTT.

The V call is TRBV7-5, the J call TRBJ2-1; TRBD2 was called by the table and not checked on the DNA. TRBV7-5 is a known pseudogene. The CDR3 length is 16 residues. The CDR3 region has the DNA TGTGTCAGAAGCTTAGTTCCCAGCGGGTTCAGCCATGAGCAGTTCTTC. The encoded protein is CVRSLVPSGFSHEQFF.